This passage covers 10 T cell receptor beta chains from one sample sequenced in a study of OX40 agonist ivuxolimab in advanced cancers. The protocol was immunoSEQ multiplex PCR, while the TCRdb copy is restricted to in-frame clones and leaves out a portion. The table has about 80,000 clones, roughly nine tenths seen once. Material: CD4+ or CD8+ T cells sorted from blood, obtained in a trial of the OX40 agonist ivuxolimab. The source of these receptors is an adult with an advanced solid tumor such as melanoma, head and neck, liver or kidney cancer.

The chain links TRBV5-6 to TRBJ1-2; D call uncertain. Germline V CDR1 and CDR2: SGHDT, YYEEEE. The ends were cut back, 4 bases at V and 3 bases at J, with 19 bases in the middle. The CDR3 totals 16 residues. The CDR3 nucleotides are TGTGCCAGCAGCACAACCCCGGGCGACGCGTACTATGGCTACACCTTC. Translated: CASSTTPGDAYYGYTF. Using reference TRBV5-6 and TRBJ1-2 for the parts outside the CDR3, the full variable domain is DAGVTQSPTHLIKTRGQQVTLRCSPKSGHDTVSWYQQALGQGPQFIFQYYEEEERQRGNFPDRFSGHQFPNYSSELNVNALLLGDSALYLCASSTTPGDAYYGYTFGSGTRLTVV.

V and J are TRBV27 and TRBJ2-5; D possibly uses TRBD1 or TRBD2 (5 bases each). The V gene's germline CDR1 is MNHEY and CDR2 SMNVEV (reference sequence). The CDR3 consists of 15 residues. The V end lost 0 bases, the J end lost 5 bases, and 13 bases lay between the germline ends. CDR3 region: CASSLSWAGSETQYF. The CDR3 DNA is TGTGCCAGCAGTTTATCTTGGGCAGGGAGCGAGACCCAGTACTTC.

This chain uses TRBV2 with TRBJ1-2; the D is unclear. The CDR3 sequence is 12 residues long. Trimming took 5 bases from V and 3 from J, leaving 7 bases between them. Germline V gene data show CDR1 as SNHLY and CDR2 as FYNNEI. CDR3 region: CASSTNYYGYTF. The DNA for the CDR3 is TGTGCCAGCAGTACAAACTACTATGGCTACACCTTC.

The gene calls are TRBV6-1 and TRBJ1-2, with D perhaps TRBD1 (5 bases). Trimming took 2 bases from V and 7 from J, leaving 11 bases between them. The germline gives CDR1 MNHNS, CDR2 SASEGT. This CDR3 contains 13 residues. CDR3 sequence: CASSEQGVLGYTF. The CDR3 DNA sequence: TGTGCCAGCAGTGAACAGGGAGTCCTTGGCTACACCTTC.

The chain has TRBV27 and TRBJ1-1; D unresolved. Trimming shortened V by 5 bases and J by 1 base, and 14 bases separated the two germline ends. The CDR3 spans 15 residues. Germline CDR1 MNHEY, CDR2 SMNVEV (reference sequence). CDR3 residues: CASSPGISGNTEAFF. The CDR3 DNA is TGTGCCAGCAGTCCAGGAATTTCTGGGAACACTGAAGCTTTCTTT.

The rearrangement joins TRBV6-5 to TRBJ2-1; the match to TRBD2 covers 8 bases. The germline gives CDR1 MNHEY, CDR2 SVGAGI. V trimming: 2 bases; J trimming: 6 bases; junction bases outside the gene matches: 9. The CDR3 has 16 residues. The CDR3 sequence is CASSYNRLASANEQFF. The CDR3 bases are TGTGCCAGCAGTTACAACAGACTAGCGTCAGCCAATGAGCAGTTCTTC.

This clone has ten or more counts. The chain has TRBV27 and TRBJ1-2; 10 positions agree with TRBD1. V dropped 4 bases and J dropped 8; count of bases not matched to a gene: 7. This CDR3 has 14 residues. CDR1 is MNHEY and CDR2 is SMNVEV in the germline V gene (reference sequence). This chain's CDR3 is CASSSGQGRRGYTF. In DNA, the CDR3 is TGTGCCAGCAGTTCGGGACAGGGGCGGAGGGGCTACACCTTC.

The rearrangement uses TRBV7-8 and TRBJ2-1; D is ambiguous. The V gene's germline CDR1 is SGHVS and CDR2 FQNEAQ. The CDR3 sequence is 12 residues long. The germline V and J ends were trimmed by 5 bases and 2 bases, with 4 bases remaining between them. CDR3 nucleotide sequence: TGTGCCAGCAGCGTCACCTACAATGAGCAGTTCTTC. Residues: CASSVTYNEQFF.

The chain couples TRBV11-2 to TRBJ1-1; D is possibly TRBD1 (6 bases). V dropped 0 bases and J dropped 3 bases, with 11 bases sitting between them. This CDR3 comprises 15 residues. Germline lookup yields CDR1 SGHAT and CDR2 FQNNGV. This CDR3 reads CASSLEWDMDTEAFF. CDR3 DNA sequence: TGTGCCAGCAGCTTAGAATGGGACATGGACACTGAAGCTTTCTTT.

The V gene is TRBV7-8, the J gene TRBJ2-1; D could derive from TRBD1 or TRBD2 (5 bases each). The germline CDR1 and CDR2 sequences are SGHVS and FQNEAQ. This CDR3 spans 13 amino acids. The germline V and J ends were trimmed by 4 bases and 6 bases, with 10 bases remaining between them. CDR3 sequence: CASSSGASNEQFF. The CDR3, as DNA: TGTGCCAGCAGCTCCGGGGCTAGCAATGAGCAGTTCTTC.